This TCR beta chain was sequenced during a study of graft-versus-host responses after intestinal transplantation. Study-wide background: Multivisceral, liver-intestinal, or isolated intestinal transplants were given to recipients.

Study-level findings and limits: There were GvH clones found in recipient marrow, and some of them appeared first in ileum or blood.

V lost 5 bases, J lost 7 bases, and 15 bases lay in between. The CDR3 is 15 residues long. CDR1 is SGHTA, CDR2 FQGNSA, per germline. A remark on this clone: Its antigen remains unidentified.

Only in-frame clones appear in the TCRdb table, and some are missing; sequencing was by immunoSEQ multiplex PCR. This table has 7,500 to 9,000 clones, roughly 93% appearing once. This specimen consisted of PBMCs, obtained 11 days after intestinal transplantation. The clonotype originates from a human patient who received an intestinal transplant, so some T cells may come from the graft donor. The chain couples TRBV7-2 to TRBJ1-6; the D gene is possibly TRBD1 (6 bases). The CDR3 spells CASSPLRGSNSPLHF. The CDR3 nucleotides read TGTGCCAGCAGCCCTCTCAGGGGCTCAAATTCACCCCTCCACTTT.